Presented here are 5 T cell receptor beta chains from one specimen sequenced in a study of blood T cell repertoires in COVID-19. Sequencing was performed with immunoSEQ multiplex PCR; in TCRdb, only in-frame clones are kept and a portion is missing. Among roughly 30,000 clones listed, 90% were seen once. The specimen was peripheral blood. The receptors come from a man aged 55-75 years with active COVID-19.

V is TRBV25-1 and J is TRBJ1-1; 11 bases fit TRBD1. The V and J ends lost 7 bases and 5 bases, in that order; junction bases with no gene match: 3. The CDR3 has 13 residues. CDR1 is MGHDK and CDR2 is SYGVNS in the germline V gene. The CDR3 here is CASTGTGGTEAFF. The CDR3 region has the DNA TGTGCCAGCACCGGGACAGGGGGTACTGAAGCTTTCTTT.

This CDR3 reads CASSPRDSYGYTF. CDR3 DNA sequence: TGTGCCAGCTCACCCCGGGACAGCTATGGCTACACCTTC. The chain carries TRBV18 and TRBJ1-2; 7 positions match TRBD1. The germline CDR1 and CDR2 sequences are KGHSH and LQKENI. J lost 4 bases, V lost 3 bases, and 2 bases had no gene match. The CDR3 covers 13 residues.

This rearrangement joins TRBV10-2 to TRBJ2-1, with a tentative D call TRBD1 (6 bases). The germline gives CDR1 WSHSY, CDR2 SAAADI. V was trimmed by 6 bases and J by 8 bases, leaving 14 bases between them. The CDR3 has 13 residues. CDR3 amino acids: CASREGHGDEQFF. DNA of the CDR3: TGCGCCAGCAGAGAGGGACACGGCGATGAGCAGTTCTTC.

This chain uses TRBV19 with TRBJ1-4; TRBD1 agrees at 9 bases. Germline V gene data show CDR1 as LNHDA and CDR2 as SQIVND (reference sequence). V lost 6 bases, J lost 8 bases, and 7 bases stayed unmatched. CDR3 length: 14 residues. The CDR3: CASSHGTGPEKLFF. The CDR3 DNA reads TGTGCCAGTAGCCATGGGACAGGGCCCGAAAAACTGTTTTTT.

The rearrangement uses TRBV19 and TRBJ2-7, with 7 bases that match TRBD2. J lost 0 bases, V lost 6 bases, and 5 bases had no gene match. This CDR3 has 14 amino acids. The germline V gene encodes CDR1 LNHDA and CDR2 SQIVND (reference sequence). CDR3 in DNA: TGTGCCAGTAGGGGGGGGTTCAGCTCCTACGAGCAGTACTTC. It is translated as CASRGGFSSYEQYF.